The rows below give T cell receptor beta chains drawn from one sample of a study of identical twins. TCRdb processed the 5' RACE reads anew with MiXCR; each CDR3 protein has one entry. The table records around 250,000 distinct CDR3 sequences, around 6.5% of them present only once. The data were also submitted as part of a second study, on T cells expressing NK-cell markers.

The sample taken for sequencing was CD8+ T cells sorted from blood. The receptors come from a woman under 30 in good health. Both conserved end residues are part of each CDR3. Fields, in order: V gene, clone size, J gene, D gene, CDR3 protein, CDR3 DNA. A D gene is named only where the DNA matches it firmly. Only some rows state a clone size, as once, few, many or a class for expanded clones.

>TRBV5-1|many|TRBJ2-1|.
CASSLAGGGNNEQFF
TGCGCCAGCAGCTTGGCCGGGGGCGGTAACAATGAGCAGTTCTTC
>TRBV7-6|few|TRBJ1-1|TRBD1
CASSLLAGQGARGTEAFF
TGTGCCAGCAGCTTATTAGCGGGACAGGGGGCGCGAGGTACTGAAGCTTTCTTT
>TRBV12-3/TRBV12-4|many|TRBJ2-1|TRBD2
CASSLAGGGEQFF
TGTGCCAGCAGTTTAGCGGGGGGGGGTGAGCAGTTCTTC
>TRBV6-2/TRBV6-3|.|TRBJ2-1|.
CASSPLFRGSEQFF
TGTGCCAGCAGTCCCCTGTTCAGAGGGTCTGAGCAGTTCTTC
>TRBV12-3/TRBV12-4|many|TRBJ2-7|.
CASSLSQITYEQYF
TGTGCCAGCAGTTTATCCCAGATTACCTACGAGCAGTACTTC
>TRBV20-1|few|TRBJ2-5|.
CSAERGSAGIRRRSETQYF
TGCAGTGCGGAGAGGGGTAGCGCTGGAATCAGACGGCGCTCCGAGACCCAGTACTTC
>TRBV29-1|.|TRBJ1-2|.
CSDGAGTF
TGCAGCGACGGAGCAGGCACCTTC
>TRBV11-2|few|TRBJ1-1|.
CASSLASTGNTEAFF
TGTGCCAGCAGCTTAGCCTCGACGGGGAACACTGAAGCTTTCTTT
>TRBV13|few|TRBJ2-1|TRBD1
CASSTTSGQGYNEQFF
TGTGCCAGCAGCACCACGTCGGGACAGGGGTACAATGAGCAGTTCTTC
>TRBV20-1|few|TRBJ1-2|.
CSGANRAGYGYTF
TGCAGTGGGGCCAACCGGGCGGGCTATGGCTACACCTTC
>TRBV12-3/TRBV12-4|.|TRBJ2-7|TRBD1
CASSLFLRTGSYEQYF
TGTGCCAGCAGTTTATTCCTCAGGACAGGCTCCTACGAGCAGTACTTC
>TRBV6-2/TRBV6-3|.|TRBJ2-1|TRBD2
CASRPGLAGDYNEQFF
TGTGCCAGCAGACCGGGACTAGCGGGAGACTACAATGAGCAGTTCTTC
>TRBV7-9|.|TRBJ1-5|.
CASSLGDLEDTQHF
TGTGCCAGCAGCTTAGGGGACTTGGAGGATACGCAGCATTTT
>TRBV7-6|.|TRBJ2-1|.
CASSLSPGAYNEQFF
TGTGCCAGCAGCTTAAGCCCAGGGGCCTACAATGAGCAGTTCTTC
>TRBV10-3|many|TRBJ2-5|.
CAISGDGQETQYF
TGTGCCATCAGTGGGGACGGACAAGAGACCCAGTACTTC
>TRBV3-1|few|TRBJ2-7|TRBD2
CASSQAGGSQPYEQYF
TGTGCCAGCAGTCAAGCCGGCGGGAGTCAGCCCTACGAGCAGTACTTC
>TRBV20-1|.|TRBJ2-3|TRBD2
CSARPRTSYRTDTQYF
TGCAGTGCTAGACCCCGGACTAGCTATCGCACAGATACGCAGTATTTT
>TRBV6-6|.|TRBJ1-5|.
CASRAAEYQPQHF
TGTGCCAGCAGAGCGGCAGAGTATCAGCCCCAGCATTTT
>TRBV6-5|few|TRBJ2-1|TRBD2
CASSYQGLAGGNEQFF
TGTGCCAGCAGTTACCAGGGACTAGCGGGAGGCAATGAGCAGTTCTTC
>TRBV27|few|TRBJ2-6|TRBD1
CASSFRDRNSGANVLTF
TGTGCCAGCAGTTTCCGGGACAGGAACTCTGGGGCCAACGTCCTGACTTTC
>TRBV4-2|few|TRBJ2-2|TRBD1
CASSQGQGNTGELFF
TGTGCCAGCAGCCAAGGACAGGGTAACACCGGGGAGCTGTTTTTT
>TRBV7-2|few|TRBJ2-1|TRBD2
CASSLVGLGGLNEQFF
TGTGCCAGCAGCTTAGTGGGACTAGGGGGGCTGAATGAGCAGTTCTTC
>TRBV2|many|TRBJ1-4|.
CASSEFPTNEKLFF
TGTGCCAGCAGTGAATTTCCAACTAATGAAAAACTGTTTTTT
>TRBV12-3/TRBV12-4|.|TRBJ1-1|.
CASSSVSLDTEAFF
TGTGCCAGCAGTTCGGTATCACTGGACACTGAAGCTTTCTTT
>TRBV7-9|few|TRBJ2-3|TRBD1
CASSWTGGKADTQYF
TGTGCCAGCAGTTGGACAGGGGGCAAGGCAGATACGCAGTATTTT
>TRBV21-1|.|TRBJ2-7|.
CASSNGASGGHLSSYEQYF
TGTGCCAGCAGCAATGGGGCTAGCGGGGGCCACCTTTCCTCCTACGAGCAGTACTTC
>TRBV6-2/TRBV6-3|few|TRBJ2-2|.
CASRIMENTGELFF
TGTGCCAGCAGGATAATGGAGAACACCGGGGAGCTGTTTTTT
>TRBV5-6|many|TRBJ2-7|.
CASTSQSGFNEQYF
TGTGCCAGCACTAGCCAATCGGGGTTCAACGAGCAGTACTTC
>TRBV6-2/TRBV6-3|.|TRBJ2-3|.
CASSPTFPDTQYF
TGTGCCAGCAGTCCAACATTCCCAGATACGCAGTATTTT
>TRBV7-6|few|TRBJ2-1|TRBD1
CASSLGDRAVIYNEQFF
TGTGCCAGCAGCTTGGGAGACAGGGCGGTTATCTACAATGAGCAGTTCTTC
>TRBV6-5|many|TRBJ2-1|.
CASSYGGGDEQFF
TGTGCCAGCAGTTACGGAGGGGGCGATGAGCAGTTCTTC
>TRBV5-6|.|TRBJ2-1|TRBD1
CATCSGQSLGSSYNEQFF
TGTGCCACCTGCTCGGGACAGTCCCTGGGGAGCTCCTACAATGAGCAGTTCTTC
>TRBV6-2/TRBV6-3|few|TRBJ2-1|.
CASLAVSPPGNEQFF
TGTGCCAGCCTGGCAGTCTCCCCCCCGGGGAATGAGCAGTTCTTC
>TRBV6-1|.|TRBJ1-5|.
CASSVPGTVDQPQHF
TGTGCCAGCAGTGTACCCGGGACGGTGGATCAGCCCCAGCATTTT
>TRBV20-1|many|TRBJ2-2|TRBD1
CSAKDRGYTGELFF
TGCAGTGCAAAAGACAGGGGCTACACCGGGGAGCTGTTTTTT
>TRBV2|few|TRBJ1-1|.
CASKLRRVITEAFF
TGTGCCAGCAAGTTGAGGAGGGTGATCACTGAAGCTTTCTTT
>TRBV12-3/TRBV12-4|.|TRBJ1-1|TRBD1
CASSPTGVAFF
TGTGCCAGCAGTCCAACAGGGGTAGCTTTCTTT
>TRBV10-2|few|TRBJ2-7|.
CASSESGGFPYEQYF
TGCGCCAGCAGTGAGTCGGGGGGATTTCCCTACGAGCAGTACTTC
>TRBV5-5|many|TRBJ1-1|.
CASTFNTEAFF
TGTGCCAGCACCTTCAACACTGAAGCTTTCTTT
>TRBV10-3|many|TRBJ2-3|TRBD2
CAISDGGSHADTQYF
TGTGCCATCAGTGATGGCGGGAGTCACGCAGATACGCAGTATTTT
>TRBV7-6|few|TRBJ2-5|TRBD2
CASSLTLAGTGETQYF
TGTGCCAGCAGCTTAACTCTAGCGGGAACTGGGGAGACCCAGTACTTC
>TRBV4-3|few|TRBJ2-7|.
CASSQDLLGYPYEQYF
TGCGCCAGCAGCCAAGATCTTTTGGGTTATCCCTACGAGCAGTACTTC
>TRBV7-6|few|TRBJ2-1|TRBD2
CASSSPETSRYNEQFF
TGTGCCAGCAGCTCTCCGGAGACTAGCAGATACAATGAGCAGTTCTTC
>TRBV6-2/TRBV6-3|.|TRBJ2-3|TRBD1
CASSRGGWTDTQYF
TGTGCCAGCAGTAGAGGGGGCTGGACAGATACGCAGTATTTT
>TRBV27|few|TRBJ2-3|.
CASNLTPRPADTQYF
TGTGCCAGCAATCTGACCCCACGCCCTGCAGATACGCAGTATTTT
>TRBV12-3/TRBV12-4|.|TRBJ1-1|.
CASSKTGYEAFF
TGTGCCAGCAGCAAAACAGGGTATGAAGCTTTCTTT
>TRBV11-2|many|TRBJ1-1|TRBD1
CASSLDRRGQRNTEAFF
TGTGCCAGCAGCTTAGATAGGCGGGGACAGAGAAACACTGAAGCTTTCTTT
>TRBV5-1|many|TRBJ2-7|TRBD2
CASWGGHEQYF
TGCGCCAGCTGGGGAGGGCACGAGCAGTACTTC
>TRBV12-3/TRBV12-4|many|TRBJ2-7|TRBD2
CASSLATRTSGALDF
TGTGCCAGCAGTTTAGCGACCAGGACTAGCGGGGCCCTGGACTTC
>TRBV19|few|TRBJ1-2|.
CASYVGYGYTF
TGTGCCAGCTATGTCGGCTATGGCTACACCTTC
>TRBV14|.|TRBJ2-1|.
CASSQDPIETVLVHEQFF
TGTGCCAGCAGCCAAGATCCCATCGAAACAGTTTTAGTCCATGAGCAGTTCTTC
>TRBV7-9|.|TRBJ1-1|.
CASSSPRGEAFF
TGTGCCAGCAGCTCCCCCCGAGGTGAAGCTTTCTTT
>TRBV7-8|few|TRBJ2-7|TRBD1
CASSPKGDRSYEQYF
TGTGCCAGCAGCCCAAAAGGGGACAGGTCCTACGAGCAGTACTTC
>TRBV7-9|many|TRBJ2-2|.
CASSPLGAWTGELFF
TGTGCCAGCAGCCCACTCGGCGCTTGGACCGGGGAGCTGTTTTTT
>TRBV25-1|few|TRBJ2-1|.
CASSELFRDEQFF
TGTGCCAGCAGTGAATTATTCAGGGATGAGCAGTTCTTC
>TRBV3-1|few|TRBJ1-2|.
CASGESRNYGYTF
TGTGCCAGCGGAGAGAGCCGGAACTATGGCTACACCTTC
>TRBV5-6|few|TRBJ2-7|.
CASSLVQSEQYF
TGTGCCAGCAGCTTGGTTCAATCTGAGCAGTACTTC
>TRBV29-1|many|TRBJ1-2|.
CSVELAVVGLNYGYTF
TGCAGCGTTGAATTGGCCGTCGTAGGTCTCAACTATGGCTACACCTTC